A single sample gave rise to the 17 T cell receptor beta chains below, sequenced in a study of blood T cells in healthy people across ages. A J-beta primer mix and a sample-barcoded 5' primer were used in a second PCR of about 7 to 12 cycles. TCRdb reprocessed the 5' RACE reads via MiXCR and lists one record per CDR3 protein. The sample consists of more than 900,000 distinct CDR3 sequences, roughly a quarter of them appearing once. Another study also made use of these data, one on T cells of mothers and their children.

Sequencing was performed on blood. These receptors were taken from a girl aged 2-10 years in good health.

The rearrangement joins TRBV28 to TRBJ1-6; no firm D call. Germline CDR1 MDHEN, CDR2 SYDVKM. V gave up 6 bases and J gave up 2 bases, with 8 bases separating them. CDR3 size: 14 residues. The chain's CDR3 is CASSSPPYNSPLHF. As DNA, the CDR3 is TGTGCCAGCAGCTCCCCCCCCTATAATTCACCCCTCCACTTT.

Ten or more counts support this clonotype. V and J are TRBV29-1 and TRBJ2-5; TRBD1 aligns across 9 bases. The CDR3 extends over 12 amino acids. V trimming: 4 bases; J trimming: 3 bases; junction bases outside the gene matches: 0. Germline CDR1 SQVTM, CDR2 ANQGSEA. The CDR3 reads CSVGTGEETQYF. The CDR3 DNA sequence: TGCAGCGTTGGGACAGGGGAAGAGACCCAGTACTTC.

The chain uses TRBV11-2 and TRBJ2-5; 8 bases align to TRBD1. V lost 5 bases, J lost 5 bases, and 7 bases stayed unmatched. The CDR3 sequence is 14 residues long. The germline V gene encodes CDR1 SGHAT and CDR2 FQNNGV. The CDR3 region is CASSQGQAGETQYF. In nucleotides, the CDR3 is TGTGCCAGCAGCCAGGGACAGGCGGGCGAGACCCAGTACTTC. Drawing the rest from reference TRBV11-2 and TRBJ2-5, the complete variable domain is EAGVAQSPRYKIIEKRQSVAFWCNPISGHATLYWYQQILGQGPKLLIQFQNNGVVDDSQLPKDRFSAERLKGVDSTLKIQPAKLEDSAVYLCASSQGQAGETQYFGPGTRLLVL.

This clonotype has a handful of counts. The chain is built from TRBV4-3 and TRBJ2-5; 7 nucleotides agree with TRBD2. From germline, CDR1 is LGHNA and CDR2 YSLEER. V shed 1 base and J 7 bases; nucleotides not matched to a gene: 3. CDR3 length: 13 amino acids. The CDR3 coding sequence is TGCGCCAGCAGCCAAGTTACGGGAGGGACCCAGTACTTC. This sequence encodes CASSQVTGGTQYF.

The rearrangement joins TRBV6-1 to TRBJ1-4; 9 bases are shared with TRBD1. Germline assignment: CDR1 MNHNS and CDR2 SASEGT. J was trimmed by 2 bases and V by 4 bases; bases with no gene match: 2. The CDR3 has 15 amino acids. The CDR3 loop reads CASSGGQGTNEKLFF. In DNA, the CDR3 is TGTGCCAGCAGTGGGGGACAGGGTACTAATGAAAAACTGTTTTTT.

This sequence joins TRBV12-3 or TRBV12-4 and TRBJ2-1; tentative D call: TRBD1 (5 bases). The CDR3 consists of 15 residues. Trimming removed 5 bases at V and 1 base at J, with 12 bases between. Written as DNA, the CDR3 is TGTGCCAGCAGTAATAGACAGAATTCCTACAATGAGCAGTTCTTC. Amino acid sequence: CASSNRQNSYNEQFF.

The chain has TRBV7-3 and TRBJ2-3, with D perhaps matching TRBD1 or TRBD2 (5 bases each). The CDR3 runs to 14 residues. Between the trimmed V and J ends, which lost 2 bases and 6 bases, there was a span of 12 bases. Germline V gives CDR1 SGHTA, CDR2 FQGTGA. In nucleotides, the CDR3 is TGTGCCAGCAGCTTATTTGGGGGTGGGGATACGCAGTATTTT. Translation: CASSLFGGGDTQYF. The variable domain in full, completed from reference TRBV7-3 and TRBJ2-3, reads GAGVSQTPSNKVTEKGKYVELRCDPISGHTALYWYRQSLGQGPEFLIYFQGTGAADDSGLPNDRFFAVRPEGSVSTLKIQRTERGDSAVYLCASSLFGGGDTQYFGPGTRLTVL.

This clonotype has more than one count but fewer than ten. V usage is TRBV4-1 and J usage is TRBJ2-5; D not resolved. V was trimmed by 3 bases and J by 2 bases, leaving 10 bases between them. The germline V gene has CDR1 MGHRA and CDR2 YSYEKL. The CDR3 loop spans 14 amino acids. The CDR3 coding sequence is TGCGCCAGCAGCCAGGCCCTCATGCAAGAGACCCAGTACTTC. It encodes CASSQALMQETQYF.

V is TRBV28 and J is TRBJ2-1, with a possible D match to TRBD2 (5 bases). Between the trimmed V and J ends, which lost 9 bases and 10 bases, there was a span of 16 bases. The CDR3 is 12 residues long. CDR1 is MDHEN, CDR2 SYDVKM, per germline. The CDR3 spells CASMIGGREQFF. CDR3 in DNA: TGTGCCAGTATGATAGGAGGAAGGGAGCAGTTCTTC.

At least ten counts were recorded for this clonotype. V gene TRBV28 combines with J gene TRBJ2-5; D may match TRBD1 or TRBD2 (6 bases each). Trimming pared 3 bases from V and 5 bases from J, leaving 10 bases between. The CDR3 covers 13 residues. From germline, CDR1 is MDHEN and CDR2 SYDVKM. The CDR3 coding sequence is TGTGCCAGCAGTTTTCAGGGGAGGGAGACCCAGTACTTC. Translating it yields CASSFQGRETQYF.

This clonotype has just a few counts. The chain has TRBV12-3 or TRBV12-4 and TRBJ1-2, with D possibly matching TRBD1 (5 bases). The germline V and J ends were trimmed by 4 bases and 6 bases, with 24 bases remaining between them. This CDR3 is 17 amino acids long. The chain's CDR3 is CASSSTGRRTVKDGYTF. DNA of the CDR3: TGTGCCAGCAGTTCAACAGGAAGACGGACCGTAAAGGATGGCTACACCTTC.

Concerning this clonotype itself: One junction end does not reproduce the germline sequence, and a read error may be involved. This sequence joins TRBV6-2 or TRBV6-3 and TRBJ2-5; 7 nucleotides line up with TRBD1. TRBJ2-7 matches the DNA end more closely, so the J call is doubtful. CDR3 length: 18 residues. Germline values: CDR1 MNHEY, CDR2 SVGEGT. The CDR3 region is CASSYWIRGRGPAYEQYF. As DNA, the CDR3 is TGTGCCAGCAGCTACTGGATACGAGGTAGGGGGCCAGCCTACGAGCAGTACTTC.

This chain links TRBV6-6 with TRBJ1-6, with TRBD1 identical over 7 bases. This CDR3 has 15 amino acids. J lost 7 bases, V lost 7 bases, and 10 bases had no gene match. From germline, CDR1 is MNHNY and CDR2 SVGAGI (reference sequence). The CDR3 DNA reads as TGTGCCAGCACCATCAGCCAGGGGGTGAATTCACCCCTCCACTTT. It is translated as CASTISQGVNSPLHF.

This clonotype was found a few times. The rearrangement joins TRBV6-5 to TRBJ2-5; possible D gene TRBD2, 5 bases. This CDR3 comprises 17 residues. Per germline, CDR1 MNHEY and CDR2 SVGAGI. Trimming left V 0 bases short and J 2 bases short, with 16 bases between. The CDR3 region has the DNA TGTGCCAGCAGTTACTCGATAGGCCCGGACTCACAAGAGACCCAGTACTTC. Its protein is CASSYSIGPDSQETQYF.

The chain couples TRBV15 to TRBJ2-7; TRBD2 matches at 7 bases. CDR1 LNHNV and CDR2 YYDKDF come from the germline V gene (reference sequence). Losses at the gene ends were 0 bases for V and 3 bases for J; bases not matched to a gene: 8. CDR3 length equals 16 residues. CDR3 nucleotides: TGTGCCACCAGCAGAGATGTCTCTAGCGGTTACTACGAGCAGTACTTC. It yields the protein CATSRDVSSGYYEQYF.

This clonotype came up a few times. The V and J genes are TRBV10-3 and TRBJ2-5, with D maybe TRBD2 (6 bases). The V end lost 11 bases, the J end lost 7 bases, and 20 bases lay between the germline ends. The CDR3 sequence is 13 residues long. In germline, CDR1 is ENHRY, CDR2 SYGVKD. The CDR3 loop is CAVVEGLSGTQYF. In DNA form, the CDR3 reads TGTGCCGTCGTCGAGGGACTGTCCGGGACCCAGTACTTC.

The chain has TRBV10-3 and TRBJ1-2, with TRBD1 as a possible D gene (6 bases). V was pared by 4 bases and J by 4 bases, with 10 bases between. Germline V gene sequence: CDR1 ENHRY, CDR2 SYGVKD. There are 13 residues in the CDR3. The CDR3 bases are TGTGCCATCAGTGGCGGGGGCGCCTATGGCTACACCTTC. It codes for CAISGGGAYGYTF.